This T cell receptor (beta chain) was observed in a study of cytomegalovirus exposure and HLA in healthy donors. Overall study findings and caveats: In a later analysis, TCR beta V- and J-gene trimming showed a link to a missense DCLRE1C variant.

A remark on this clone: The antigen is not known.

The PCR made use of 60 Vbeta and 13 Jbeta primers. Data came from immunoSEQ multiplex PCR; TCRdb stores just in-frame clones and leaves some out. The sample holds approximately 130,000 clones; about three quarters are singletons and the top ten take around 3.6%. CDR1 GTSNPN and CDR2 SVGIG come from the germline V gene (reference sequence). With 0 bases clipped from V and 0 bases from J, the junction kept 19 bases outside the gene matches. This CDR3 comprises 22 residues. The sample comprised PBMCs. This rearrangement joins TRBV30 to TRBJ2-4; 11 positions agree with TRBD2. This receptor was obtained from a man under 40 in good health and CMV-seronegative. This CDR3 is CAWSVYRTGTSGYLGAKNIQYF. For the CDR3, the DNA is TGTGCCTGGAGTGTCTACAGGACCGGGACTAGCGGATATTTAGGAGCCAAAAACATTCAGTACTTC.